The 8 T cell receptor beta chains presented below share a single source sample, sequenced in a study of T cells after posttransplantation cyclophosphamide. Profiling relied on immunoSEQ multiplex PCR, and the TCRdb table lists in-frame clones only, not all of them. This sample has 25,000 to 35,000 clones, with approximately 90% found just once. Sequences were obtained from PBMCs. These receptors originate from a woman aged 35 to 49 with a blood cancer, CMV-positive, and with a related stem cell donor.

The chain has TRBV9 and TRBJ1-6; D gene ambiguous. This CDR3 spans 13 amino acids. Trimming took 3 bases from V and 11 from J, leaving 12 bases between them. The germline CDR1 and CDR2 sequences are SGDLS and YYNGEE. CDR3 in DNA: TGTGCCAGCAGCGAAAAGGCAGGTACACCCCTCCACTTT. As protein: CASSEKAGTPLHF.

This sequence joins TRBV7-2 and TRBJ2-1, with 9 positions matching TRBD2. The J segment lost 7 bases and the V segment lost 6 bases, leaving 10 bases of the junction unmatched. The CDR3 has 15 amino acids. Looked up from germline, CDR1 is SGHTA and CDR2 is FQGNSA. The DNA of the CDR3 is TGTGCCAGCAGGATGGGGGCGGGGGGGCCGAATGAGCAGTTCTTC. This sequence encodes CASRMGAGGPNEQFF. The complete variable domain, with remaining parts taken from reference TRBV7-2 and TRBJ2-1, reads GAGVSQSPSNKVTEKGKDVELRCDPISGHTALYWYRQSLGQGLEFLIYFQGNSAPDKSGLPSDRFSAERTGGSVSTLTIQRTQQEDSAVYLCASRMGAGGPNEQFFGPGTRLTVL.

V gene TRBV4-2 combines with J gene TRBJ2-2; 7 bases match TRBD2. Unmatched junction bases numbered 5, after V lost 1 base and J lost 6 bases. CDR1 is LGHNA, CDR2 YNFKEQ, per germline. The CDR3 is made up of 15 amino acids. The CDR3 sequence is CASSQVASGAGELFF. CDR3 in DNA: TGTGCCAGCAGCCAAGTGGCTAGCGGAGCCGGGGAGCTGTTTTTT.

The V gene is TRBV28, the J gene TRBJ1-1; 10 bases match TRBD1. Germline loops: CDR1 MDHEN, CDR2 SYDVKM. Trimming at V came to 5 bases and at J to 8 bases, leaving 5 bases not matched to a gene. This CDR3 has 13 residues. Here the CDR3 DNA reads TGTGCCAGCAGTCGACAGGGGGCTATAGAAGCTTTCTTT. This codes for CASSRQGAIEAFF.

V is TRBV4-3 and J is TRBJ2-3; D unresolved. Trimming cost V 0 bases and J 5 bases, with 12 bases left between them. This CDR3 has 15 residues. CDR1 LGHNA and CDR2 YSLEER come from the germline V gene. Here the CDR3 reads CASSQDQTTRDTQYF. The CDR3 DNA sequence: TGCGCCAGCAGCCAAGATCAAACTACTCGAGATACGCAGTATTTT.

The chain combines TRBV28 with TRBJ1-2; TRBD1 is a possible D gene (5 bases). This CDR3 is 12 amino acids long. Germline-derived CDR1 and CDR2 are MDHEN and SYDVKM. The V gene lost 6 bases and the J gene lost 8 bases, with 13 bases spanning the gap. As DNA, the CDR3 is TGTGCCAGCAGGGGGGGGACCGTCGGCTACACCTTC. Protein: CASRGGTVGYTF.

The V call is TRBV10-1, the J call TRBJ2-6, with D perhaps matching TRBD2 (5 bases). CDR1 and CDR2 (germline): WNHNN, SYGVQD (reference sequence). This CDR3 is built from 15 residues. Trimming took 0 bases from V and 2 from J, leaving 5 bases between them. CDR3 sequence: CASSESRAGANVLTF. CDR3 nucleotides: TGCGCCAGCAGTGAGTCGAGGGCTGGGGCCAACGTCCTGACTTTC.

The CDR3 reads CASSPRQGALGEQYF. The CDR3 bases are TGTGCCAGCAGCCCGCGACAGGGGGCCCTCGGGGAGCAGTACTTC. This rearrangement joins TRBV11-2 to TRBJ2-7; 10 bases line up with TRBD1. The CDR3 length is 15 residues. CDR1 is SGHAT and CDR2 is FQNNGV in the germline V gene. V lost 5 bases and J lost 7; bases outside the gene matches: 11.